This TCR beta chain was identified during a study of early T cells in non-severe SARS-CoV-2 infection. Study in general: Chains from this unsorted whole-blood bulk RNA could not be paired.

This clonotype appeared many times. CDR1 ENHRY and CDR2 SYGVKD come from the germline V gene. CDR3 length: 16 residues. The junction had 11 bases not matched to a gene; V was cut back by 6 bases and J by 2 bases. Individual cDNA molecules received unique molecular identifiers. TCRdb passed the 5' RACE reads through MiXCR, listing each CDR3 protein once. The sample includes 40,000 or so distinct CDR3 sequences, 5.8% of them seen just once. Sequencing was done on a sample of whole blood. The chain links TRBV10-3 to TRBJ2-7; 9 nucleotides agree with TRBD1. This clonotype originated in an adult who was a healthcare worker with PCR-confirmed SARS-CoV-2 infection or an uninfected control (not recorded which). The CDR3 here is CAISQGSWTGAYEQYF. In DNA, the CDR3 is TGTGCCATCAGCCAGGGGTCTTGGACAGGGGCCTACGAGCAGTACTTC.